The clone carrying this T cell receptor beta chain turned up a few times. What it recognizes is unknown. These data originate in a study of beta chain features in type 1 diabetes. Whole-study results and caveats: Patients and controls would be equally affected if PCR favored shorter templates. Reduced insertions and increased deletions marked VDJ junctions in type 1 diabetes patients. Shortening of TCRB CDR3s, moderate but significant, appeared in all four CD4+ subsets of Type 1 diabetes patients. The analysis here could not establish whether HLA type shapes TCRB rearrangement.

Every isolated RNA sample was fully reverse transcribed, so sequencing captured expressed TCRB transcripts. An average of around 3.5 million reads was obtained for naive, central memory and regulatory T cell samples. Clones were read by immunoSEQ multiplex PCR, and TCRdb kept only the in-frame ones, dropping some. In the table there are 350,000 to 400,000 clones, around 12% of which are singletons. The germline gives CDR1 MNHNY, CDR2 SVGAGI (reference sequence). CDR3 size: 12 residues. V was clipped by 0 bases and J by 4 bases, with 4 bases between them. This sequence joins TRBV6-6 and TRBJ2-7; D remains ambiguous. Sequencing was performed on naive CD4+ T cells from blood. This clonotype was sampled from a woman aged 18-29 years with type 1 diabetes. CDR3 sequence (DNA): TGTGCCAGCAGTTACTCCGTTTACGAGCAGTACTTC. This encodes CASSYSVYEQYF.